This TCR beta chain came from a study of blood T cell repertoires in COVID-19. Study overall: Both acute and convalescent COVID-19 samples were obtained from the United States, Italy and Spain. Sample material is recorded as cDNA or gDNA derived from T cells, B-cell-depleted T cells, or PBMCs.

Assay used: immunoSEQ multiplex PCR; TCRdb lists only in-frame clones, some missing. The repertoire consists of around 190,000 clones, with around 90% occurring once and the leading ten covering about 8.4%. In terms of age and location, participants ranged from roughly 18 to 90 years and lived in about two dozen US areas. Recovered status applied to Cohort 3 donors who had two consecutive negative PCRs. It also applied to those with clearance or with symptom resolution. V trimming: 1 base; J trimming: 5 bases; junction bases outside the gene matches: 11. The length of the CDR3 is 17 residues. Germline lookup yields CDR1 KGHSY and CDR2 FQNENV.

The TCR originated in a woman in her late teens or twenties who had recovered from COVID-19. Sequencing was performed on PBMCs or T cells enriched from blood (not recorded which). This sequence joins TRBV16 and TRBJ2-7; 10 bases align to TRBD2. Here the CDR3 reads CASSQFPLSGRFNEQYF. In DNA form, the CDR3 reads TGTGCCAGCAGCCAATTCCCCCTTAGCGGGAGGTTCAACGAGCAGTACTTC.